The TCR beta chain described here comes from a study of cytomegalovirus exposure and HLA in healthy donors. Overall study: An analysis done earlier identified roughly 120 million unique TCR beta sequences from approximately 180 million T cells. In terms of ancestry, the Caucasian-associated cluster contained about 80% of the roughly 400 genotyped donors.

Trimming took 5 bases from V and 3 from J, leaving 11 bases between them. CDR1 is SEHNR, CDR2 FQNEAQ, per germline (reference sequence). CDR3 length equals 13 residues. The PCR ran on 60 Vbeta and 13 Jbeta primers. Here immunoSEQ multiplex PCR was the method, and the copy in TCRdb shows in-frame clones only, minus some. The sample carries 210,000 or so clones, about 80% recorded once. The clonotype originates from a woman aged 40 to 50 in good health and CMV-seronegative. The sample comprised PBMCs. This sequence joins TRBV7-9 and TRBJ2-7, with D possibly being TRBD2 (6 bases). CDR3 DNA: TGTGCCAGCAGCAACCCGGAGGGCTACGAGCAGTACTTC. This sequence encodes CASSNPEGYEQYF.